This TCR beta chain stems from a study of molecular identifiers for immune sequencing clone quantification. Whole-study findings and limits: Whereas clones above 20 RNA copies held under 1% of naive-cell molecules, they held over 97% of effector molecules.

Per the germline V gene, CDR1 is MNHEY and CDR2 is SVGEGT. This CDR3 is 16 amino acids long. Trimming at V came to 5 bases and at J to 3 bases, leaving 9 bases not matched to a gene. As regards this clonotype: No antigen is known for it.

TCRdb redid the calling of the PCR reads with MiXCR, one entry per CDR3 protein. The repertoire includes nearly 650,000 distinct CDR3 sequences, less than 30% of them detected once, and approximately 0.75% sits in the top ten. The genes are TRBV6-2 or TRBV6-3 and TRBJ1-4; TRBD1 matches 7 bases. The sample consisted of naive CD8+ T cells from blood, with Jurkat cell RNA spiked in. Indicated subset: FACS-sorted CD8+CD4-CCR7+CD45RA+ naive T cells. This receptor was obtained from a human donor in good health. Some libraries in this study had Jurkat cell RNA spiked in. Written as DNA, the CDR3 is TGTGCCAGCAGTACTCTTCGACAGGGTGCTAATGAAAAACTGTTTTTT. This codes for CASSTLRQGANEKLFF.